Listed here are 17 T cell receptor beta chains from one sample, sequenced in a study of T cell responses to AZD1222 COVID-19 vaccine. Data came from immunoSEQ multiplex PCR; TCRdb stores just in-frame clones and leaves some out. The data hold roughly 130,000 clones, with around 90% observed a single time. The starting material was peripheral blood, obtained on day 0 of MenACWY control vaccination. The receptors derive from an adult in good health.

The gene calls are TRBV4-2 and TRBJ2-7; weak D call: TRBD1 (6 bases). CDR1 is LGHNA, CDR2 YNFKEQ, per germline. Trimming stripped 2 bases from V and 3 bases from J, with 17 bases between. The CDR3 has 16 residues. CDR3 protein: CASSQLPGHAGYEQYF. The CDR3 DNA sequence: TGTGCCAGCAGCCAACTTCCGGGACATGCTGGCTACGAGCAGTACTTC.

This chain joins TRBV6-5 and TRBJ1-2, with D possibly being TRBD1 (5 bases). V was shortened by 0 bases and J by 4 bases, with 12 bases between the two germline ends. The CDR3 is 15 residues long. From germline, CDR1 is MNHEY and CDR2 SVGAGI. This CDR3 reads CASSYSNQGGYGYTF. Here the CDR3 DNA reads TGTGCCAGCAGTTACTCGAACCAGGGTGGCTATGGCTACACCTTC.

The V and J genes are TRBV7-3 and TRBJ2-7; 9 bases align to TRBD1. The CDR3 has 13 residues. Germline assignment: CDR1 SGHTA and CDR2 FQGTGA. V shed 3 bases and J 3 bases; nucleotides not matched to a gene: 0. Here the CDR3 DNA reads TGTGCCAGCAGCTTGACAGGGGGCTACGAGCAGTACTTC. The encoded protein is CASSLTGGYEQYF.

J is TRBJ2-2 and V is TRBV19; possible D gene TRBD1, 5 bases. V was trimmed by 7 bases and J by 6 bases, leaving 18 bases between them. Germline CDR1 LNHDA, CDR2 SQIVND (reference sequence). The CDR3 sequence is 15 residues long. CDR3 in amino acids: CASKRTRSAAGELFF. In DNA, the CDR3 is TGTGCCAGTAAACGGACAAGGAGTGCCGCCGGGGAGCTGTTTTTT. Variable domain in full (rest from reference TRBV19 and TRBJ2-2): DGGITQSPKYLFRKEGQNVTLSCEQNLNHDAMYWYRQDPGQGLRLIYYSQIVNDFQKGDIAEGYSVSREKKESFPLTVTSAQKNPTAFYLCASKRTRSAAGELFFGEGSRLTVL.

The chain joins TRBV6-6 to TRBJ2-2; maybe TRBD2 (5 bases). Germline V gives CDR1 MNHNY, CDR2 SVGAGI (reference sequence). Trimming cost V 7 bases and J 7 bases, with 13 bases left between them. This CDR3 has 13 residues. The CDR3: CASITLLGGELFF. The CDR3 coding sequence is TGTGCCAGCATCACGCTACTAGGCGGGGAGCTGTTTTTT.

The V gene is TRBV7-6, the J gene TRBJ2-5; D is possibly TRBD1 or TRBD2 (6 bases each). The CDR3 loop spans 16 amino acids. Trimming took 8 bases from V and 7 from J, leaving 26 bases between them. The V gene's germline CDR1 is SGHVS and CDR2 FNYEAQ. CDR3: CASGWELAGKGGTQYF. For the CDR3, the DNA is TGTGCCAGCGGATGGGAATTGGCGGGAAAAGGGGGGACCCAGTACTTC. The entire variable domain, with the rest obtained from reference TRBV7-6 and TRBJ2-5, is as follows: GAGVSQSPRYKVTKRGQDVALRCDPISGHVSLYWYRQALGQGPEFLTYFNYEAQQDKSGLPNDRFSAERPEGSISTLTIQRTEQRDSAMYRCASGWELAGKGGTQYFGPGTRLLVL.

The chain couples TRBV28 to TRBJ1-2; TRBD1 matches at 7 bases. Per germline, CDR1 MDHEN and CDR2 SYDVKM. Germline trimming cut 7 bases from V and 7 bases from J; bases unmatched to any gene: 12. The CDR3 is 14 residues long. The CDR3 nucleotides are TGTGCCAGCACCGACTCGACAGGGCTGTTTGGCTACACCTTC. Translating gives CASTDSTGLFGYTF.

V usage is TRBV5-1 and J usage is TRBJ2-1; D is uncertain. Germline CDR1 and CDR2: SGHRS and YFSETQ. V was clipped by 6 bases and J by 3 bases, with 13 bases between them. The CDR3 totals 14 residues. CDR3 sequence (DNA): TGCGCCAGCAACCGTGAGGTCCGCTACAATGAGCAGTTCTTC. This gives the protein CASNREVRYNEQFF.

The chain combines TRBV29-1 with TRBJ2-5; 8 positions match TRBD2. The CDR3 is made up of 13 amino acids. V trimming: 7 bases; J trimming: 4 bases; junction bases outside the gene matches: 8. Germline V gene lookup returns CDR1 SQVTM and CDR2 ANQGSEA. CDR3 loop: CSGSGLAGETQYF. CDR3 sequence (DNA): TGCAGCGGGAGTGGACTAGCTGGAGAGACCCAGTACTTC. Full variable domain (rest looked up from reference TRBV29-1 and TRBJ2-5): SAVISQKPSRDICQRGTSLTIQCQVDSQVTMMFWYRQQPGQSLTLIATANQGSEATYESGFVIDKFPISRPNLTFSTLTVSNMSPEDSSIYLCSGSGLAGETQYFGPGTRLLVL.

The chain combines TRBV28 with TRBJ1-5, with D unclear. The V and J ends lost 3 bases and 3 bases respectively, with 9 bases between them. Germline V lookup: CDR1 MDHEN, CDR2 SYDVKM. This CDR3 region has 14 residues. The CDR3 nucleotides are TGTGCCAGCAGTTTTTGGCAGTACAATCAGCCCCAGCATTTT. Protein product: CASSFWQYNQPQHF.

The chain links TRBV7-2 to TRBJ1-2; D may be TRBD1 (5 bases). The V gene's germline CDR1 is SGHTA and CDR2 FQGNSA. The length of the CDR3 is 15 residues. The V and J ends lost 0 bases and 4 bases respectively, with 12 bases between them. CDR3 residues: CASSLALDSLYGYTF. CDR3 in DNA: TGTGCCAGCAGCTTAGCTCTTGACAGCCTCTATGGCTACACCTTC.

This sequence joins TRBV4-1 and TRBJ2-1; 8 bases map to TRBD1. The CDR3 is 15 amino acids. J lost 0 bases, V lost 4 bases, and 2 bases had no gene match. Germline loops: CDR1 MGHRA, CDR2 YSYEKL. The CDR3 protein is CASSPGTGSYNEQFF. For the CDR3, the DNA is TGCGCCAGCAGCCCCGGGACAGGCTCCTACAATGAGCAGTTCTTC.

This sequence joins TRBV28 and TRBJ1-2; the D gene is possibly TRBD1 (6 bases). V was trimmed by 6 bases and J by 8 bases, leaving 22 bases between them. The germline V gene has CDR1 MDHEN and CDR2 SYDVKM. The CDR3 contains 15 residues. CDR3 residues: CASRLQGVGVLGYTF. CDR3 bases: TGTGCCAGCAGGCTACAGGGCGTGGGGGTCCTAGGCTACACCTTC.

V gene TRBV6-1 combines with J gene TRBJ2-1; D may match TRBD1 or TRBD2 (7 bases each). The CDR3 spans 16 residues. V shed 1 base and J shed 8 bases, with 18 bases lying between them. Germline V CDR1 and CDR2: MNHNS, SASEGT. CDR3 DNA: TGTGCCAGCAGTGAAGAGATTTGGCAGGGGGGGCATGAGCAGTTCTTC. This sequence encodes CASSEEIWQGGHEQFF.

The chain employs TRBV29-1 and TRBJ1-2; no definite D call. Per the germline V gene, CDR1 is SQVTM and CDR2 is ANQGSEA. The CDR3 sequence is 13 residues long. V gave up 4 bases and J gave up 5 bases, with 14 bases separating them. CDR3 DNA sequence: TGCAGCGTTGTTGAGGGCCGCGGGTATGGCTACACCTTC. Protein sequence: CSVVEGRGYGYTF.

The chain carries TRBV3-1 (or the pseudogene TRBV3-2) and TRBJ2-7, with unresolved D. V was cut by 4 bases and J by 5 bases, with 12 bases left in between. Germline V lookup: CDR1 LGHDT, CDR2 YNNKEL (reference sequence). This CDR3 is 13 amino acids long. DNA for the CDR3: TGTGCCAGCAGCCGGAACGGACGAGACGAGCAGTACTTC. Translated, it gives CASSRNGRDEQYF.

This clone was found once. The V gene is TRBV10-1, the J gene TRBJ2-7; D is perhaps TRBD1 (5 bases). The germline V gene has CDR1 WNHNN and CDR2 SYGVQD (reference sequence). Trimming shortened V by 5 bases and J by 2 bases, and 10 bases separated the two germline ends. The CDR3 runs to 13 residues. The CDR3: CASSSDSPYEQYF. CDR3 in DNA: TGCGCCAGCAGTTCTGACAGTCCCTACGAGCAGTACTTC.